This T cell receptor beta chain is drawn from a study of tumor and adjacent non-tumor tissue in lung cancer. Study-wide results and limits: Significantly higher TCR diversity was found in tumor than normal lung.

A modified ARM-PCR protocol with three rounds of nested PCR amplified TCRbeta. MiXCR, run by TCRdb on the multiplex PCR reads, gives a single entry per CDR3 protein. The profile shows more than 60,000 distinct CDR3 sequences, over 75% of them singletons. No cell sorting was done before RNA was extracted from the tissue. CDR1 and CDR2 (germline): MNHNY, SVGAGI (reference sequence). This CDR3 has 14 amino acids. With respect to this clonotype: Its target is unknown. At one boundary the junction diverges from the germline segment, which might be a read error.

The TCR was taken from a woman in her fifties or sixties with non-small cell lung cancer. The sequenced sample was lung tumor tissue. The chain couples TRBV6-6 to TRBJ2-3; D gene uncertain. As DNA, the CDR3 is TGTACCAGCACCCCGAGAGGATCGATAGATACGCAATATTTT. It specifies CTSTPRGSIDTQYF.